This is a list of T cell receptor beta chains from one sample in a study of blood T cells in healthy people across ages. TCRdb analysed the 5' RACE reads with MiXCR anew, one entry per CDR3 protein. The sample lists 1.5 million to 2 million distinct CDR3 sequences, 40% to 55% occurring once. Sample: blood. The receptors shown here come from a middle-aged woman in good health. Each CDR3 is given with its conserved first and last residue. D genes are given only for firm matches. Rows give clone size only sometimes, using once, few, many, or a class for an expanded clone.

abundance	len	v_gene	j_gene	d_gene	CDR3aa	CDR3nt
-	14	TRBV7-2	TRBJ1-5	TRBD1	CASSDQGANQPQHF	TGTGCCAGCAGCGACCAGGGGGCAAATCAGCCCCAGCATTTT
few	14	TRBV20-1	TRBJ2-3	-	CSARDVGGTDTQYF	TGCAGTGCTAGAGATGTGGGGGGCACAGATACGCAGTATTTT
-	13	TRBV5-1	TRBJ2-5	-	CASGAGSVNEQYF	TGCGCCAGCGGGGCAGGGTCAGTCAATGAGCAGTACTTC
few	14	TRBV20-1	TRBJ1-5	TRBD1	CSAIDRASNQPQHF	TGCAGTGCTATCGACAGGGCTAGCAATCAGCCCCAGCATTTT
-	16	TRBV5-6	TRBJ2-6	TRBD1	CASSFPDRAGANVLTF	TGTGCCAGCAGCTTCCCTGACAGGGCTGGGGCCAACGTCCTGACTTTC
once	13	TRBV7-2	TRBJ2-5	-	CASRKAGLETQYF	TGTGCCAGCAGAAAGGCAGGGCTGGAGACCCAGTACTTC
-	13	TRBV11-1	TRBJ2-1	TRBD2	CASTGGGAGEQFF	TGTGCCAGCACCGGCGGGGGGGCCGGTGAGCAGTTCTTC
many	15	TRBV5-1	TRBJ2-5	TRBD1	CASSLTGQGWAEQYF	TGCGCCAGCAGCTTGACGGGACAGGGTTGGGCAGAACAGTACTTC
-	12	TRBV7-9	TRBJ2-7	-	CASSPNTGEQYF	TGTGCCAGCAGCCCAAATACAGGGGAGCAGTACTTC
-	17	TRBV25-1	TRBJ2-5	TRBD1	CASSEFFRQGAGETQYF	TGTGCCAGCAGTGAATTTTTTAGACAGGGGGCAGGGGAGACCCAGTACTTC
many	15	TRBV18	TRBJ2-3	TRBD1	CASSGDRGTTDTQYF	TGTGCCAGCTCAGGGGACAGGGGAACCACAGATACGCAGTATTTT
-	15	TRBV12-3/TRBV12-4	TRBJ2-2	TRBD1	CASSRQGVNTGELFF	TGTGCCAGCAGTCGACAGGGTGTGAACACCGGGGAGCTGTTTTTT
few	13	TRBV7-9	TRBJ2-7	TRBD2	CASKRGGDYEQYF	TGTGCCAGCAAGCGGGGGGGGGACTACGAGCAGTACTTC
-	17	TRBV28	TRBJ2-2	-	CASSWGTGTKNTGELFF	TGTGCCAGCAGTTGGGGGACCGGGACAAAAAACACCGGGGAGCTGTTTTTT
-	15	TRBV20-1	TRBJ2-7	TRBD1	CSAKGQGRASYEQYF	TGCAGTGCGAAGGGACAGGGGAGGGCTAGTTACGAGCAGTACTTC
-	13	TRBV7-3	TRBJ1-2	-	CASSPGGGGGYTF	TGTGCCAGCAGCCCCGGCGGGGGAGGCGGCTACACCTTC
-	17	TRBV27	TRBJ2-2	TRBD2	CASSLFRRTSTTGELFF	TGTGCCAGCAGTTTATTCAGAAGGACTAGCACGACCGGGGAGCTGTTTTTT
few	13	TRBV5-4	TRBJ2-3	-	CASSLGPRDTQYF	TGTGCCAGCAGCCTAGGCCCCCGCGATACGCAGTATTTT
few	15	TRBV5-6	TRBJ2-1	-	CASSSRGPPRDEQFF	TGTGCCAGCAGCTCCAGGGGCCCTCCCAGGGATGAGCAGTTCTTC
-	14	TRBV6-5	TRBJ1-4	-	CASSYSEYGRKLFF	TGTGCCAGCAGTTACTCGGAGTACGGGCGAAAACTGTTTTTT
-	14	TRBV6-1	TRBJ2-5	-	CASREDGVRETQYF	TGTGCCAGCAGGGAGGACGGGGTTAGAGAGACCCAGTACTTC
-	16	TRBV4-3	TRBJ2-5	-	CASSLTSRGAGETQYF	TGCGCCAGCAGCCTCACTTCCCGGGGGGCCGGGGAGACCCAGTACTTC
few	11	TRBV10-3	TRBJ2-1	-	CAISESYEQFF	TGTGCCATCAGTGAGTCTTATGAGCAGTTCTTC
few	18	TRBV4-1	TRBJ2-7	-	CASSRGALEGGLNNEQYF	TGCGCCAGCAGCCGGGGGGCATTAGAGGGGGGGTTAAACAATGAGCAGTACTTC
-	15	TRBV7-9	TRBJ1-1	TRBD1	CASSLDTGGYTEAFF	TGTGCCAGCAGCTTAGACACAGGGGGGTACACTGAAGCTTTCTTT
-	14	TRBV5-1	TRBJ2-7	-	CASTYGAETYEQYF	TGCGCCAGCACCTACGGCGCAGAGACCTACGAGCAGTACTTC
-	15	TRBV12-3/TRBV12-4	TRBJ2-7	TRBD1	CASSSGQGAFYEQYF	TGTGCCAGCAGTTCGGGACAGGGGGCCTTCTACGAGCAGTACTTC
-	13	TRBV5-1	TRBJ1-1	-	CASSLEPAVEAFF	TGCGCCAGCAGCTTGGAGCCGGCGGTTGAAGCTTTCTTT
-	17	TRBV3-1	TRBJ2-4	TRBD1	CASSSRDRVATNNEQYF	TGTGCCAGCAGCTCCCGGGACAGGGTCGCGACCAACAATGAGCAGTACTTC